Below, one TCR beta chain is given with its context. The count of this clonotype is one. Its cognate antigen has yet to be identified. Within one base of it there is no much larger clone, and no base qualities were kept. Single-read evidence is weak. This sample was included in a study of CD8 T cells in Susac syndrome (dated by TCRdb to 2018 to 2020). Regarding the research as a whole: Whether CD8+ T cell activation and differentiation in Susac syndrome was antigen driven was tested using repertoire sequencing. General conclusions and limits of the study: The study acknowledged that relatively few individuals were included in the TCR sequencing and HLA analysis.

RNA was extracted with the RNeasy kit and roughly 0.5 to 1 ug was reverse transcribed using random hexamers. The immunoSEQ multiplex PCR assay, covering 54 Vbeta and 13 Jbeta segments, was used to amplify TCR beta CDR3 regions. Bias from PCR amplification was corrected by using a synthetic template baseline for primer optimization and for computational correction. On the study's bioinformatics: Only productive sequences were kept, with reads annotated to V, D and J genes according to IMGT and analyzed in immunoSEQ Analyzer. To calculate clonality, Shannon entropy was normalized by log2 of the number of productive unique sequences and then subtracted from one. For each patient and control, public and private clones were evaluated among the 100 most prevalent clones. Clones were defined as Susac-specific if absent from the healthy and MS cohorts, from over a thousand published viral clones and from other ImmuneACCESS disease sequences. TCRdb redid the processing of the public reads, applying fastp at Q25 and MiXCR, and retained in-frame beta chains. Rows with one shared CDR3 protein collapse into an entry with the most common genes and DNA. The V and J calls here are based on TCRdb, not the publication. In all, the sample holds around 200,000 distinct CDR3 sequences, and around 93% of those were seen once. Around 0.08% of the sample is held by the ten biggest clonotypes.

High-throughput TCR beta sequencing profiled peripheral blood CD8+ and CD4+ T cells from healthy donors, Susac syndrome patients and multiple sclerosis patients. Multiple sclerosis controls were treatment-naive patients with stable or active relapsing-remitting disease fulfilling revised McDonald criteria. Bulk CD8+ and CD4+ T cells were purified magnetically by negative isolation, whereas CD8+ TEMRA cells were enriched by FACS. Blood was drawn into EDTA tubes, processed within 24 hours, and PBMCs were isolated by density gradient centrifugation. PBMCs intended for TCR sequencing were cryopreserved in liquid nitrogen and thawed later in a water bath at 37 degrees C. The sorted or isolated CD4+, CD8+ and CD8+ TEMRA cells had a purity of 90% or higher. Input material: CD4+ T cells from PBMCs. The sequence was obtained from a human donor with multiple sclerosis.

The bases read TGTGCCTGGAGTAGGGCTCGGGAGGGGAACTATGGCTACACCTTC. It specifies CAWSRAREGNYGYTF. The chain employs TRBV30 and TRBJ1-2; TRBD1 could be the D gene, as 5 bases match. The CDR3 goes from the cysteine to the phenylalanine over 15 residues. The CDR3 DNA has 45 bases and is translated from base 1. The germline V gene (reference sequence) gives CDR1 as GTSNPN and CDR2 as SVGIG. V is clipped by 2 bases and J by 2 bases, and the sequence between their germline boundaries is 15 bases long.